A selection of T cell receptor beta chains follows, all from one sample in a study of blood T cell repertoires in COVID-19. Method: immunoSEQ multiplex PCR; TCRdb's copy keeps in-frame clones and lacks some. The table records about 230,000 clones, 84% of them present only once. What was sequenced was peripheral blood. The source of these receptors is a woman aged 35 to 49 who had recovered from COVID-19. The CDR3 runs from the conserved cysteine through the conserved F or W. The D gene is left open where the match is weak.

d_call,v_call,j_call,cdr3_nt,cdr3_aa
TRBD1,TRBV10-3,TRBJ1-2,TGTGCCATCAGGGACAGGGGGCTGGGTGGCTACACCTTC,CAIRDRGLGGYTF
.,TRBV3-1/TRBV3-2,TRBJ1-1,TGTGCCAGCAGCCACCCGACAGTTTCCTATGAAGCTTTCTTT,CASSHPTVSYEAFF
TRBD1,TRBV7-9,TRBJ1-1,TGTGCCAGCAGCTTCCAATTTTTTACGAGACAGGGGAACACTGAAGCTTTCTTT,CASSFQFFTRQGNTEAFF
.,TRBV7-2,TRBJ2-2,TGTGCCAGCAGCGCGGGACTTCCCCCCACCGGGGAGCTGTTTTTT,CASSAGLPPTGELFF
TRBD1,TRBV14,TRBJ2-1,TGTGCCAGCAGCTTCACCGGGACAGTGTACAATGAGCAGTTCTTC,CASSFTGTVYNEQFF
.,TRBV4-1,TRBJ2-3,TGCGCCAGCAGCCCGACGGGGGGTATACAGGGAGATACGCAGTATTTT,CASSPTGGIQGDTQYF
.,TRBV7-6,TRBJ1-4,TGTGCCAGCAGCTTAGTGTCCCGCGGTGCAACTAATGAAAAACTGTTTTTT,CASSLVSRGATNEKLFF
TRBD1,TRBV6-2/TRBV6-3,TRBJ1-1,TGTGCCAGCAGCCTCCCCATGACAGGGCATGGTGAAGCTTTCTTT,CASSLPMTGHGEAFF
.,TRBV5-1,TRBJ2-7,TGCGCCAGCCAAGCCGGGCTGGACTACGAGCAGTACTTC,CASQAGLDYEQYF
.,TRBV3-1/TRBV3-2,TRBJ1-2,TGTGCCAGCAGCCAAGATCAAGGACAGAGCTATGGCTACACCTTC,CASSQDQGQSYGYTF
TRBD1,TRBV19,TRBJ1-3,TGTGCCAGTAGTTCGGGACAGCCCTACTCTGGAAACACCATATATTTT,CASSSGQPYSGNTIYF
TRBD2,TRBV5-1,TRBJ2-3,TGCGCCAGCGGAGATAGCGGGGGGAAGACAGATACGCAGTATTTT,CASGDSGGKTDTQYF
.,TRBV4-2,TRBJ2-3,TGTGCCAGCAGATATACCGGGGGGCCCGGGGCAGATACGCAGTATTTT,CASRYTGGPGADTQYF
.,TRBV7-2,TRBJ1-4,TGTGCCAGCAGAACCGAGGCCGGAGGGCTACAAGGACGAAGGGAAAAACTGTTTTTT,CASRTEAGGLQGRREKLFF
TRBD2,TRBV3-1/TRBV3-2,TRBJ2-7,TGTGCCAGCAGCCAAGGCACGGGGGGGATTCACTACGAGCAGTACTTC,CASSQGTGGIHYEQYF
.,TRBV9,TRBJ1-1,TGTGCCAGCAGCCCGACCAAGGGGCTTTTGAACACTGAAGCTTTCTTT,CASSPTKGLLNTEAFF